This T cell receptor beta chain comes out of a study of OX40 agonist ivuxolimab in advanced cancers. Study results and caveats: More expanded clones were seen, on average, in CD8+ T cells than in CD4+.

Data came from immunoSEQ multiplex PCR; TCRdb stores just in-frame clones and leaves some out. The sample has about 45,000 clones; approximately 91% are singletons. As to this clone: The target antigen is unknown.

V was shortened by 1 base and J by 5 bases, with 12 bases between the two germline ends. Germline lookup yields CDR1 SGHAT and CDR2 FQNNGV. This CDR3 is built from 14 residues. This receptor was obtained from an adult with an advanced solid tumor such as melanoma, head and neck, liver or kidney cancer. The chain has TRBV11-2 and TRBJ2-7, with D tentatively TRBD2 (6 bases). The sequencing used CD4+ or CD8+ T cells sorted from blood, collected in a trial of the OX40 agonist ivuxolimab. The CDR3 DNA reads as TGTGCCAGCAGCTTAGCGGGAGTGTGGCACGAGCAGTACTTC. Translated, it gives CASSLAGVWHEQYF.